The rows below give T cell receptor beta chains drawn from one sample of a study of T cell responses to AZD1222 COVID-19 vaccine. The protocol was immunoSEQ multiplex PCR, while the TCRdb copy is restricted to in-frame clones and leaves out a portion. The table lists about 130,000 clones, about 88% of them singletons. Sample: peripheral blood, taken on day 0 of AZD1222 vaccination. The receptors here all came from an adult in good health. CDR3s include the opening cysteine and the closing phenylalanine or tryptophan. The order of the fields is V gene, clone size, D gene, J gene, CDR3 protein, CDR3 DNA. The D gene is left open where the match is weak. Only some rows state a clone size, as once, few, many or a class for expanded clones.

TRBV7-6	few	.	TRBJ2-7	CASSLDRVGEQYF	TGTGCCAGCAGCTTAGACAGGGTGGGCGAGCAGTACTTC
TRBV5-4	.	.	TRBJ1-5	CASSLAQSNQPQHF	TGTGCCAGCAGCTTAGCACAGAGCAATCAGCCCCAGCATTTT
TRBV7-9	.	.	TRBJ1-1	CASSLTQGLRNEAFF	TGTGCCAGCAGCTTGACACAGGGCCTGCGTAATGAAGCTTTCTTT
TRBV14	.	TRBD1	TRBJ2-7	CASSRQGGHYEQYF	TGTGCCAGCAGCCGACAGGGGGGGCACTACGAGCAGTACTTC
TRBV6-2/TRBV6-3	.	.	TRBJ1-6	CASSRLPRSYSPLHF	TGTGCCAGCAGTCGACTTCCTAGGTCCTATTCACCCCTCCACTTT
TRBV20-1	.	.	TRBJ1-5	CSASSGGDQPQHF	TGCAGTGCTAGTAGCGGGGGCGATCAGCCCCAGCATTTT
TRBV2	.	.	TRBJ2-5	CASNTRGYQETQYF	TGTGCCAGCAATACCAGGGGATACCAAGAGACCCAGTACTTC
TRBV7-9	.	.	TRBJ2-5	CASSLVQETQYF	TGTGCCAGCAGCTTAGTCCAAGAGACCCAGTACTTC
TRBV29-1	.	TRBD2	TRBJ2-7	CSVGRGRADYEQYF	TGCAGCGTGGGGAGGGGCAGGGCCGACTACGAGCAGTACTTC
TRBV6-6	.	.	TRBJ2-1	CASSYSIRGERIF	TGTGCCAGCAGTTACTCGATAAGGGGGGAGCGGATCTTC
TRBV7-9	.	.	TRBJ2-2	CASSFRAGSSTGELFF	TGTGCCAGCAGCTTTCGGGCAGGCTCGAGTACCGGGGAGCTGTTTTTT
TRBV10-3	.	.	TRBJ1-3	CAISESAGFPGNTIYF	TGTGCCATCAGTGAGTCGGCGGGGTTTCCCGGAAACACCATATATTTT
TRBV10-3	once	.	TRBJ2-7	CATQGSTYEQYF	TGTGCCACCCAAGGGAGTACCTACGAGCAGTACTTC
TRBV20-1	.	.	TRBJ2-7	CRAGGDYEQYF	TGCAGGGCGGGTGGGGACTACGAGCAGTACTTC
TRBV5-6	.	.	TRBJ2-3	CASSPTEWADTQYF	TGTGCCAGCAGCCCTACGGAATGGGCAGATACGCAGTATTTT
TRBV30	.	.	TRBJ1-1	CAWSVSPGPEAFF	TGTGCCTGGAGTGTATCTCCGGGCCCTGAAGCTTTCTTT
TRBV15	.	TRBD1	TRBJ1-1	CATSRTGTGAFF	TGTGCCACCAGCAGAACCGGGACAGGGGCTTTCTTT
TRBV28	.	TRBD1	TRBJ2-7	CASSTTSGQGARFDF	TGTGCCAGCAGCACAACCTCCGGACAGGGGGCCCGTTTTGATTTC
TRBV27	.	.	TRBJ2-7	CASSRPGLSYEQYF	TGTGCCAGCAGTAGACCGGGACTCTCCTACGAGCAGTACTTC
TRBV12-3/TRBV12-4	.	.	TRBJ1-1	CASSSGALGAFF	TGTGCCAGCAGTTCCGGGGCCCTGGGGGCTTTCTTT
TRBV6-1	.	.	TRBJ2-5	CASSERGGQTKQTQYF	TGTGCCAGCAGTGAACGAGGGGGGCAAACCAAACAGACCCAGTACTTC
TRBV5-4	.	.	TRBJ1-5	CASSPEGGQPQHF	TGTGCCAGCAGCCCGGAAGGCGGTCAGCCCCAGCATTTT
TRBV4-2	.	.	TRBJ1-5	CASSQEGQHNQPQHF	TGTGCCAGCAGCCAAGAGGGGCAGCACAATCAGCCCCAGCATTTT
TRBV3-1/TRBV3-2	.	.	TRBJ1-2	CASSQERGAYGYTF	TGTGCCAGCAGCCAAGAACGGGGGGCCTATGGCTACACCTTC
TRBV28	.	TRBD2	TRBJ2-2	CASALGLAGGRTGELFF	TGTGCCAGCGCCCTGGGACTAGCGGGGGGGCGAACCGGGGAGCTGTTTTTT
TRBV13	.	.	TRBJ2-2	CASSLTEDTNTGELFF	TGTGCCAGCAGCTTGACCGAGGACACAAACACCGGGGAGCTGTTTTTT